This TCR beta chain is from a study of T cell responses to AZD1222 COVID-19 vaccine. The analysis combined second doses at about 4 or about 12 weeks. Generated by immunoSEQ multiplex PCR, the TCRdb table keeps only in-frame clones and is missing some. Here the sample spans 130,000 or so clones, around 92% being singletons. The V end lost 6 bases, the J end lost 7 bases, and 12 bases lay between the germline ends. The CDR3 spans 11 residues. Germline-derived CDR1 and CDR2 are DFQATT and SNEGSKA (reference sequence). Comment on this clone: The target antigen is unknown.

Broader study findings: Donors were largely white British and mainly female; clonal diversity was possibly underestimated. After two AZD1222 doses, spike-specific TCR breadth and depth rose versus day 0. Only six or seven AZD1222 recipients were seropositive at baseline.

V usage is TRBV20-1 and J usage is TRBJ1-2, with D perhaps TRBD1 (5 bases). This clonotype was sampled from an adult who received the AZD1222 COVID-19 vaccine. The source material was peripheral blood, sampled 28 days after the second AZD1222 dose. The CDR3 region has the DNA TGCAGTGCCGGACTAGGGGCTGGCTACACCTTC. It is translated as CSAGLGAGYTF.